The 32 T cell receptor beta chains in this list originate from one sample, sequenced in a study of T-cell memory formation after mild COVID-19. TCRdb ran MiXCR on the 5' RACE reads and lists one entry per CDR3 protein. Of about 390,000 distinct CDR3 sequences in the sample, around 20% were seen once. The sample taken for sequencing was PBMCs or a T cell subset sorted from them (not recorded which). These receptors were obtained from an adult woman who had mild COVID-19 (a few samples of this study predate the infection). Cell type and time point are not known.

The sample holds a few counts of this clonotype. The chain has TRBV9 and TRBJ2-1; tentatively, D is TRBD2 (5 bases). Germline V gene sequence: CDR1 SGDLS, CDR2 YYNGEE. Trimming pared 4 bases from V and 6 bases from J, leaving 14 bases between. The CDR3 runs to 14 residues. The CDR3 DNA reads TGTGCCAGCAGCACCGGGAACCTAGCCAATGAGCAGTTCTTC. This encodes CASSTGNLANEQFF.

The table lists this clonotype with a few counts. The J gene is TRBJ2-2, the V gene TRBV9, with TRBD2 matching 8 bases. Germline V gene sequence: CDR1 SGDLS, CDR2 YYNGEE. The CDR3 spans 17 residues. V trimming: 4 bases; J trimming: 6 bases; junction bases outside the gene matches: 14. This CDR3 reads CASSPRTKAGAPGELFF. CDR3 DNA sequence: TGTGCCAGCAGCCCTCGGACTAAAGCGGGGGCCCCCGGGGAGCTGTTTTTT.

This clonotype was recorded a few times. The chain couples TRBV12-3 or TRBV12-4 to TRBJ1-1, with D perhaps TRBD1 (6 bases). Between the trimmed V and J ends, which lost 5 bases and 4 bases, there was a span of 14 bases. This CDR3 region has 14 residues. This CDR3 is CASSPTGRRTEAFF. CDR3 DNA: TGTGCCAGCAGTCCCACAGGGAGGCGCACTGAAGCTTTCTTT.

The chain joins TRBV6-5 to TRBJ2-7; 9 bases map to TRBD1. CDR3 length: 14 residues. Germline values: CDR1 MNHEY, CDR2 SVGAGI. V dropped 5 bases and J dropped 5; count of bases not matched to a gene: 7. DNA of the CDR3: TGTGCCAGCAGTGAGACAGGGGGTAACCACGAGCAGTACTTC. Amino acid sequence: CASSETGGNHEQYF.

J is TRBJ2-2 and V is TRBV20-1; 11 positions agree with TRBD2. The germline CDR1 and CDR2 sequences are DFQATT and SNEGSKA (reference sequence). This CDR3 contains 14 residues. With V trimmed by 0 bases and J by 7 bases, 1 base remained unmatched. CDR3 in amino acids: CSARDSGRVGELFF. The DNA for the CDR3 is TGCAGTGCTAGAGATAGCGGGAGGGTCGGGGAGCTGTTTTTT.

The chain employs TRBV30 and TRBJ2-4; D not resolved. Trimming removed 3 bases at V and 0 bases at J, with 9 bases between. The CDR3 extends over 14 amino acids. Germline V CDR1 and CDR2: GTSNPN, SVGIG (reference sequence). CDR3 protein: CAWRSRLAKNIQYF. CDR3 DNA sequence: TGTGCCTGGAGAAGCAGACTAGCCAAAAACATTCAGTACTTC. The full variable domain, completed using reference TRBV30 and TRBJ2-4, is SQTIHQWPATLVQPVGSPLSLECTVEGTSNPNLYWYRQAAGRGLQLLFYSVGIGQISSEVPQNLSASRPQDRQFILSSKKLLLSDSGFYLCAWRSRLAKNIQYFGAGTRLSVL.

The CDR3 coding sequence is TGTGCCACCAGCACAGCGACTAGCTCCTACGAGCAGTACTTC. This codes for CATSTATSSYEQYF. The chain links TRBV15 to TRBJ2-7; TRBD2 might be the D (6 bases). The CDR3 covers 14 residues. Looked up from germline, CDR1 is LNHNV and CDR2 is YYDKDF (reference sequence). The ends were cut back, 4 bases at V and 0 bases at J, with 10 bases in the middle. The whole variable domain, filled in from reference TRBV15 and TRBJ2-7, reads DAMVIQNPRYQVTQFGKPVTLSCSQTLNHNVMYWYQQKSSQAPKLLFHYYDKDFNNEADTPDNFQSRRPNTSFCFLDIRSPGLGDTAMYLCATSTATSSYEQYFGPGTRLTVT.

The chain links TRBV20-1 to TRBJ1-5; 7 bases align to TRBD1. This CDR3 has 14 amino acids. The junction had 6 bases not matched to a gene; V was cut back by 6 bases and J by 1 base. Germline assignment: CDR1 DFQATT and CDR2 SNEGSKA (reference sequence). The CDR3 nucleotides read TGCAGTGCGGAAGACAGGGTGAGCAATCAGCCCCAGCATTTT. Its translation is CSAEDRVSNQPQHF.

The sample holds a few counts of this clonotype. V usage is TRBV4-1 and J usage is TRBJ2-1; TRBD2 matches at 8 bases. Germline values: CDR1 MGHRA, CDR2 YSYEKL. There are 15 residues in the CDR3. The V and J ends lost 1 base and 8 bases, in that order; junction bases with no gene match: 7. The CDR3 DNA reads TGCGCCAGCAGCCAAGGTCTAGCGGGTGGCTATGAGCAGTTCTTC. Residues: CASSQGLAGGYEQFF.

The chain recombines TRBV7-9 with TRBJ1-1; 7 positions match TRBD1. The V gene's germline CDR1 is SEHNR and CDR2 FQNEAQ (reference sequence). Trimming removed 0 bases from V and 6 bases from J; junction bases left unmatched: 7. CDR3 length: 15 amino acids. CDR3 protein: CASSLASTGRAEAFF. As DNA, the CDR3 is TGTGCCAGCAGCTTAGCTTCGACAGGGAGGGCTGAAGCTTTCTTT.

There are a few counts of this clonotype. J is TRBJ1-6 and V is TRBV12-3 or TRBV12-4; no clear D gene. This CDR3 has 16 amino acids. V lost 3 bases to trimming and J lost 7 bases, with 16 bases between them. DNA for the CDR3: TGTGCCAGCAGTTTTCGCTACCTGGGCGGGAATTCACCCCTCCACTTT. It translates to CASSFRYLGGNSPLHF.

This clonotype was counted ten times or more. The V and J genes are TRBV4-2 and TRBJ2-1; D remains ambiguous. The CDR3 runs 14 residues. Germline CDR1 reads LGHNA; CDR2 reads YNFKEQ. V was pared by 0 bases and J by 6 bases, with 9 bases between. CDR3 coding DNA: TGTGCCAGCAGCCAAGATCTTGGTCCCAATGAGCAGTTCTTC. It is translated as CASSQDLGPNEQFF.

In this sample, this clonotype turned up a few times. This rearrangement joins TRBV29-1 to TRBJ2-3; tentatively, D is TRBD1 or TRBD2 (5 bases each). Germline V gene data show CDR1 as SQVTM and CDR2 as ANQGSEA. The CDR3 is made up of 14 amino acids. V lost 6 bases and J lost 1, with 14 bases in between. DNA for the CDR3: TGCAGCGTGGCCGGGACGGTACGCACAGATACGCAGTATTTT. This sequence encodes CSVAGTVRTDTQYF.

The chain has TRBV12-3 or TRBV12-4 and TRBJ2-1, with TRBD2 matching 12 bases. The V and J ends lost 7 bases and 9 bases, in that order; junction bases with no gene match: 10. CDR3 length equals 15 residues. CDR3 bases: TGTGCCAGCACCCGGGCTAGCGGGGGGGCCGGTGAGCAGTTCTTC. Residues: CASTRASGGAGEQFF.

The V call is TRBV2, the J call TRBJ2-1, with 14 bases identical to TRBD2. Per the germline V gene, CDR1 is SNHLY and CDR2 is FYNNEI. The CDR3 totals 14 residues. The V and J ends lost 8 bases and 10 bases, in that order; junction bases with no gene match: 7. The CDR3 spells CASLGLAGVGEQFF. CDR3 in DNA: TGTGCCAGCTTGGGACTAGCGGGAGTCGGGGAGCAGTTCTTC. The whole variable domain, remainder taken from reference TRBV2 and TRBJ2-1, is EPEVTQTPSHQVTQMGQEVILRCVPISNHLYFYWYRQILGQKVEFLVSFYNNEISEKSEIFDDQFSVERPDGSNFTLKIRSTKLEDSAMYFCASLGLAGVGEQFFGPGTRLTVL.

This clonotype was seen more than once but under ten times. The V and J genes are TRBV4-3 and TRBJ1-4, with D possibly TRBD1 on 6 matching bases. CDR1 LGHNA and CDR2 YSLEER come from the germline V gene. V gave up 6 bases and J gave up 8 bases, with 13 bases separating them. The CDR3 totals 13 residues. The CDR3 region is CASSRDRNEKLFF. DNA for the CDR3: TGCGCCAGCAGTCGCGACAGGAACGAAAAACTGTTTTTT.

This CDR3 is CAWSRGEANNQPQHF. The CDR3 nucleotides read TGTGCCTGGAGTAGAGGCGAGGCCAACAATCAGCCCCAGCATTTT. J is TRBJ1-5 and V is TRBV30, with unresolved D. Deletions cut 2 bases from V and 3 bases from J, with 14 bases between. The germline V gene encodes CDR1 GTSNPN and CDR2 SVGIG (reference sequence). The CDR3 covers 15 residues.

This sequence joins TRBV20-1 and TRBJ2-7; 10 nucleotides align to TRBD1. Germline-derived CDR1 and CDR2 are DFQATT and SNEGSKA (reference sequence). V was pared by 3 bases and J by 3 bases, with 11 bases of the junction left unmatched. The CDR3 length is 16 residues. CDR3 sequence (DNA): TGCAGTGCTAGCGTACCTCCGGGACAGGGGAACTACGAGCAGTACTTC. This encodes CSASVPPGQGNYEQYF.

The J gene is TRBJ2-7, the V gene TRBV5-1; D is unclear. Germline-derived CDR1 and CDR2 are SGHRS and YFSETQ. This CDR3 is built from 16 residues. Trimming stripped 0 bases from V and 4 bases from J, with 17 bases between. For the CDR3, the DNA is TGCGCCAGCAGCTTGGGACAAACGTCCTTAACGTACGAGCAGTACTTC. It encodes CASSLGQTSLTYEQYF.

This rearrangement joins TRBV6-6 to TRBJ2-7, with a tentative D call TRBD1 (5 bases). The V end was cut by 4 bases, the J end by 4 bases, with 11 bases between. The CDR3 consists of 13 residues. Germline CDR1 MNHNY, CDR2 SVGAGI (reference sequence). CDR3 coding DNA: TGTGCCAGCAGTTCCCCGACAGAATACGAGCAGTACTTC. This translates into CASSSPTEYEQYF.

This clonotype showed up many times. This rearrangement joins TRBV27 to TRBJ1-6, with 9 bases identical to TRBD1. The V gene's germline CDR1 is MNHEY and CDR2 SMNVEV (reference sequence). V was clipped by 2 bases and J by 1 base; unmatched bases: 6. The CDR3 totals 18 residues. The CDR3 here is CASSLRHGTGSYNSPLHF. DNA for the CDR3: TGTGCCAGCAGTTTAAGGCACGGGACAGGGTCCTATAATTCACCCCTCCACTTT.

The chain combines TRBV12-3 or TRBV12-4 with TRBJ2-7; 7 bases agree with TRBD1. V shed 6 bases, J shed 9 bases, and the junction held 8 bases outside the gene matches. This CDR3 spans 12 amino acids. The CDR3: CASSRDSTGQYF. DNA for the CDR3: TGTGCCAGCAGCCGGGACAGCACGGGGCAGTACTTC.

This clonotype turned up a few times. This chain links TRBV7-9 with TRBJ1-1; D unresolved. The CDR3 loop spans 16 amino acids. Germline CDR1 SEHNR, CDR2 FQNEAQ (reference sequence). The V gene lost 4 bases and the J gene lost 1 base, with 16 bases spanning the gap. CDR3 loop: CASSSIGEGENTEAFF. CDR3 DNA: TGTGCCAGCAGCTCTATTGGGGAGGGAGAGAACACTGAAGCTTTCTTT.

The chain combines TRBV18 with TRBJ1-1; the D gene is possibly TRBD1 (6 bases). CDR1 KGHSH and CDR2 LQKENI come from the germline V gene. CDR3 size: 13 residues. Trimming stripped 2 bases from V and 6 bases from J, with 10 bases between. CDR3: CASSPSRGAEAFF. DNA of the CDR3: TGTGCCAGCTCACCATCCAGGGGCGCTGAAGCTTTCTTT. The full variable domain, in which reference TRBV18 and TRBJ1-1 provide the parts outside the CDR3, is NAGVMQNPRHLVRRRGQEARLRCSPMKGHSHVYWYRQLPEEGLKFMVYLQKENIIDESGMPKERFSAEFPKEGPSILRIQQVVRGDSAAYFCASSPSRGAEAFFGQGTRLTVV.

In its sample, this clonotype was seen a few times. The rearrangement joins TRBV5-1 to TRBJ2-3; D not certain. Germline CDR1 and CDR2: SGHRS and YFSETQ. The V end lost 0 bases, the J end lost 6 bases, and 11 bases lay between the germline ends. The CDR3 loop spans 14 amino acids. DNA of the CDR3: TGCGCCAGCAGCTTGGTTGCCGGTTCGGATACGCAGTATTTT. Translation: CASSLVAGSDTQYF.

The chain is built from TRBV5-1 and TRBJ2-7, with D perhaps assigned TRBD1 or TRBD2 (5 bases each). Germline V gene lookup returns CDR1 SGHRS and CDR2 YFSETQ. CDR3 size: 13 residues. The V and J ends lost 0 bases and 5 bases respectively, with 9 bases between them. CDR3 DNA: TGCGCCAGCAGCTTGGCCGGGACCCACGAGCAGTACTTC. Translated, it gives CASSLAGTHEQYF.

This clonotype was counted a few times. The genes are TRBV29-1 and TRBJ1-2; unclear D gene. CDR3 size: 12 residues. CDR1 and CDR2 from the germline V gene are SQVTM and ANQGSEA. V gave up 4 bases and J gave up 0 bases, with 6 bases separating them. This chain's CDR3 is CSVVHANYGYTF. In DNA, the CDR3 is TGCAGCGTTGTGCACGCTAACTATGGCTACACCTTC.

The CDR3 DNA follows: TGTGCCACCTCCCTGGGACTAGCGGGAAACGGTGAGCAGTTCTTC. This codes for CATSLGLAGNGEQFF. The rearrangement links TRBV7-9 to TRBJ2-1, with TRBD2 matching 13 bases. This CDR3 is 15 amino acids long. Germline loops: CDR1 SEHNR, CDR2 FQNEAQ (reference sequence). The V segment lost 10 bases and the J segment 9 bases; nucleotides outside the gene matches: 12.

This clonotype was recorded at least ten times. The rearrangement links TRBV7-9 to TRBJ2-4; a possible D gene is TRBD1 (7 bases). Trimming cost V 3 bases and J 8 bases, with 20 bases left between them. The germline CDR1 and CDR2 sequences are SEHNR and FQNEAQ (reference sequence). This CDR3 is built from 16 residues. The CDR3 loop is CASSFFQGGSGDIQYF. CDR3 bases: TGTGCCAGCAGCTTTTTTCAGGGGGGATCCGGGGACATTCAGTACTTC. The full variable domain, rest sourced from reference TRBV7-9 and TRBJ2-4, is DTGVSQNPRHKITKRGQNVTFRCDPISEHNRLYWYRQTLGQGPEFLTYFQNEAQLEKSRLLSDRFSAERPKGSFSTLEIQRTEQGDSAMYLCASSFFQGGSGDIQYFGAGTRLSVL.

This clonotype appeared a few times. V and J are TRBV12-3 or TRBV12-4 and TRBJ2-5; maybe TRBD2 (7 bases). This CDR3 region has 15 residues. V dropped 5 bases and J dropped 4 bases, with 17 bases sitting between them. The CDR3 nucleotides read TGTGCCAGCAGTCCCGTGAGGGGGGGGCCAGAGACCCAGTACTTC. It specifies CASSPVRGGPETQYF.

This clonotype was detected a few times. The chain uses TRBV2 and TRBJ2-6; TRBD1 is a possible D gene (5 bases). Looked up from germline, CDR1 is SNHLY and CDR2 is FYNNEI. The CDR3 contains 17 residues. Trimming stripped 0 bases from V and 4 bases from J, with 13 bases between. The CDR3 reads CASSEALRTLGANVLTF. In DNA form, the CDR3 reads TGTGCCAGCAGTGAAGCGCTTCGGACACTCGGGGCCAACGTCCTGACTTTC.

The chain uses TRBV18 and TRBJ1-6; weak D call: TRBD1 (5 bases). CDR3 length equals 15 residues. Trimming took off 4 bases at V and 4 bases at J, with 11 bases between the two ends. Germline CDR1 reads KGHSH; CDR2 reads LQKENI. The CDR3 region is CASSHYGAYNSPLHF. The CDR3 DNA sequence: TGTGCCAGCTCACACTACGGGGCTTATAATTCACCCCTCCACTTT.